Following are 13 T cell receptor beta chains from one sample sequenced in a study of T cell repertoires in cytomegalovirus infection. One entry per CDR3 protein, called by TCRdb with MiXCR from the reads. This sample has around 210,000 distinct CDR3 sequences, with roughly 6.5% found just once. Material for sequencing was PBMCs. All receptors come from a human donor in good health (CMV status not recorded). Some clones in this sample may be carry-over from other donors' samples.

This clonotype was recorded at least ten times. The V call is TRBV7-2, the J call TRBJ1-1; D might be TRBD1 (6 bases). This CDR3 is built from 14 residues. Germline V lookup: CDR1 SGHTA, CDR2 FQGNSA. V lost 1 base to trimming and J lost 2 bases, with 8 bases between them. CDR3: CASSLVGANTEAFF. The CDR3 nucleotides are TGTGCCAGCAGCTTAGTGGGGGCTAACACTGAAGCTTTCTTT.

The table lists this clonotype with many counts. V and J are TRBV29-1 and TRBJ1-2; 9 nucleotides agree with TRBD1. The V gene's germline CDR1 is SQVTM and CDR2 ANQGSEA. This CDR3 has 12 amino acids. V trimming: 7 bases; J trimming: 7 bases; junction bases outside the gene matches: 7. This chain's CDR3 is CSADRGGGGYTF. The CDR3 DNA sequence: TGCAGCGCCGACAGGGGGGGCGGTGGCTACACCTTC.

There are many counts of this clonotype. DNA for the CDR3: TGTGCCAGCAGTCTCGGACTATTCAACACCGGGGAGCTGTTTTTT. Its protein is CASSLGLFNTGELFF. This chain uses TRBV6-5 with TRBJ2-2; D is possibly TRBD2 (6 bases). The CDR3 loop spans 15 amino acids. V dropped 5 bases and J dropped 2 bases, with 12 bases sitting between them. Germline V gives CDR1 MNHEY, CDR2 SVGAGI.

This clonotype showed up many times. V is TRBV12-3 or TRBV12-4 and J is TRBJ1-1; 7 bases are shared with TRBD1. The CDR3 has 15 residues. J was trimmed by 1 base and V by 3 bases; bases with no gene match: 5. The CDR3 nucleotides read TGTGCCAGCAGTTTGACAGGGAACTGGAACACTGAAGCTTTCTTT. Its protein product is CASSLTGNWNTEAFF.

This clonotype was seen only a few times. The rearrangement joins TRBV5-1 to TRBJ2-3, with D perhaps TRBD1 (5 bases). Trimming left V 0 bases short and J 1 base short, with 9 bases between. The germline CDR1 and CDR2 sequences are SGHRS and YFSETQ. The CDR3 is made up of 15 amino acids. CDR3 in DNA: TGCGCCAGCAGCTTGGTAGGGGATCGCACAGATACGCAGTATTTT. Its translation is CASSLVGDRTDTQYF.

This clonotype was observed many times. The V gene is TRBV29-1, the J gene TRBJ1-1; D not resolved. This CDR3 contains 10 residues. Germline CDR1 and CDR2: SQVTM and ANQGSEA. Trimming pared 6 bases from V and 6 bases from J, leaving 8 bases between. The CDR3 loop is CSVWTSEAFF. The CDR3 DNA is TGCAGCGTGTGGACCTCTGAAGCTTTCTTT.

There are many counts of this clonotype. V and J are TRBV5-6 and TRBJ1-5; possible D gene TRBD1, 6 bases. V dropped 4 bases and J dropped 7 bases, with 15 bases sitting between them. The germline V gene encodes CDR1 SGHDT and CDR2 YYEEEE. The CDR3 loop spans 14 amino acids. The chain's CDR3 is CASSQATGSQPQHF. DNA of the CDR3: TGTGCCAGCAGCCAGGCAACAGGGAGCCAGCCCCAGCATTTT.

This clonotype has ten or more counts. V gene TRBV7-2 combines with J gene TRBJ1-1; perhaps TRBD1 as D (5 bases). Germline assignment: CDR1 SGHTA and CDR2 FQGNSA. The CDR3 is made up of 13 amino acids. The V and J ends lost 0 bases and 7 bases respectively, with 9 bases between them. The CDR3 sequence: CASSLAGVDEAFF. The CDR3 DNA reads TGTGCCAGCAGCTTAGCAGGGGTGGATGAAGCTTTCTTT.

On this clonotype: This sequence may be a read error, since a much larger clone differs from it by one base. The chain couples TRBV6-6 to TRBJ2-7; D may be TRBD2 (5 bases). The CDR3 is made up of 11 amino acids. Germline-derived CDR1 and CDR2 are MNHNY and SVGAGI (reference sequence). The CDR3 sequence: CTTSDFYEQYF. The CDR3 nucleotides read TGTACCACTTCGGACTTCTACGAGCAGTACTTC.

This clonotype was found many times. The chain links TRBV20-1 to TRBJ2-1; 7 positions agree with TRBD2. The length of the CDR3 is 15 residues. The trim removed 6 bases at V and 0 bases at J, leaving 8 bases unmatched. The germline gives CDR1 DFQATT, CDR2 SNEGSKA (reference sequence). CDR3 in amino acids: CSASGVKSSYNEQFF. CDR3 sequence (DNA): TGCAGTGCAAGCGGGGTCAAAAGCTCCTACAATGAGCAGTTCTTC.

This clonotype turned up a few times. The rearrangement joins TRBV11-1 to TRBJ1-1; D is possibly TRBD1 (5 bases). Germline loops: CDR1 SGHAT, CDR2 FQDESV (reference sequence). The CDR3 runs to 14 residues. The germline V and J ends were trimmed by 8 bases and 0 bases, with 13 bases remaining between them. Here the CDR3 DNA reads TGTGCCAGCCAGCTAGGACACTTGAACACTGAAGCTTTCTTT. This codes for CASQLGHLNTEAFF. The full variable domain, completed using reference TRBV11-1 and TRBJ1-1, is EAEVAQSPRYKITEKSQAVAFWCDPISGHATLYWYRQILGQGPELLVQFQDESVVDDSQLPKDRFSAERLKGVDSTLKIQPAELGDSAMYLCASQLGHLNTEAFFGQGTRLTVV.

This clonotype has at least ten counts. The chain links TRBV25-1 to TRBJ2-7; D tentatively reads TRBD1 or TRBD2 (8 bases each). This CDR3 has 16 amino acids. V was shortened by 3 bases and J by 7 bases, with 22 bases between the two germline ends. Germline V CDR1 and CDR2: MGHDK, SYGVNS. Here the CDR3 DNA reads TGTGCCAGCAGTGACCCGGGAGGGGGACAGGTTGGGGAGCAGTACTTC. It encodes CASSDPGGGQVGEQYF.

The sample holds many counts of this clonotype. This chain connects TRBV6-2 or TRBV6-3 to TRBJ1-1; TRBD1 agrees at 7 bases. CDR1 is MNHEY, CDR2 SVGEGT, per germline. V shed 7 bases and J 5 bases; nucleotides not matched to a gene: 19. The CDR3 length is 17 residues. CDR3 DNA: TGTGCCAGCACCGAGATGGAGGGGGCTGTGAGTTGGACTGAAGCTTTCTTT. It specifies CASTEMEGAVSWTEAFF.